A selection of T cell receptor beta chains follows, all from one sample in a study of CD8+CD57+ T cells in acquired aplastic anemia. In TCRdb, the reads were re-called with MiXCR into one record per CDR3 protein. The sample records some 170,000 distinct CDR3 sequences, under 55% being singletons. Material: sorted CD4+, CD8+, or CD8+CD57+ T cells (not recorded which) from PBMCs. These receptors all come from a human donor with aplastic anemia. Each CDR3 is given with its conserved first and last residue. A D gene is named only where the DNA matches it firmly.

v_call: TRBV7-9; d_call: TRBD2; j_call: TRBJ2-5; cdr3_aa: CASSLTAGTSGETQYF
v_call: TRBV5-4; d_call: TRBD1; j_call: TRBJ2-7; cdr3_aa: CAGSPFAGGEQYF
v_call: TRBV27; d_call: -; j_call: TRBJ2-7; cdr3_aa: CASSLRWTDEQYF
v_call: TRBV2; d_call: -; j_call: TRBJ2-6; cdr3_aa: CASKPERTGANVLTF
v_call: TRBV2; d_call: TRBD2; j_call: TRBJ2-5; cdr3_aa: CASGGGAEETQYF
v_call: TRBV29-1; d_call: -; j_call: TRBJ2-5; cdr3_aa: CSVTPYGTPGETQYF
v_call: TRBV12-3/TRBV12-4; d_call: -; j_call: TRBJ1-5; cdr3_aa: CASTNWGFDQPQHF
v_call: TRBV2; d_call: -; j_call: TRBJ2-7; cdr3_aa: CASSGHDEQYF
v_call: TRBV2; d_call: -; j_call: TRBJ1-6; cdr3_aa: CASTLAANGSSLHF
v_call: TRBV7-8; d_call: -; j_call: TRBJ2-7; cdr3_aa: CASSLEGNYEQYF
v_call: TRBV2; d_call: -; j_call: TRBJ1-5; cdr3_aa: CASKAGEGQPQHF
v_call: TRBV10-3; d_call: TRBD1; j_call: TRBJ1-6; cdr3_aa: CAIGQGATDNSPLHF
v_call: TRBV20-1; d_call: TRBD2; j_call: TRBJ2-7; cdr3_aa: CSASRGPAGDSNEQYF
v_call: TRBV6-1; d_call: -; j_call: TRBJ2-1; cdr3_aa: CASSVEADYNEQFF
v_call: TRBV27; d_call: -; j_call: TRBJ1-5; cdr3_aa: CASSLWDNQPQHF
v_call: TRBV15; d_call: -; j_call: TRBJ1-5; cdr3_aa: CATSRVGGQPQHF
v_call: TRBV12-3/TRBV12-4; d_call: TRBD1; j_call: TRBJ2-5; cdr3_aa: CASSFGGTGYSWETQYF
v_call: TRBV12-3/TRBV12-4; d_call: TRBD1; j_call: TRBJ2-7; cdr3_aa: CASGTGTGGEQYF
v_call: TRBV18; d_call: TRBD1; j_call: TRBJ2-7; cdr3_aa: CASSLGTGGSYEQYF
v_call: TRBV2; d_call: TRBD1; j_call: TRBJ2-2; cdr3_aa: CASSGQGRTGELFF
v_call: TRBV29-1; d_call: -; j_call: TRBJ2-2; cdr3_aa: CSIWGGRTPGELFF
v_call: TRBV10-3; d_call: TRBD1; j_call: TRBJ2-7; cdr3_aa: CAISDQTKTGDEQYF
v_call: TRBV7-2; d_call: -; j_call: TRBJ1-4; cdr3_aa: CASSYSGDFYEQLFF
v_call: TRBV6-2/TRBV6-3; d_call: -; j_call: TRBJ2-2; cdr3_aa: CASRTPGTGELFF
v_call: TRBV20-1; d_call: -; j_call: TRBJ1-1; cdr3_aa: CSARDWGPGKGDTEAFF
v_call: TRBV7-3; d_call: -; j_call: TRBJ2-1; cdr3_aa: CASSPRGGAPAEQFF
v_call: TRBV24-1; d_call: -; j_call: TRBJ2-2; cdr3_aa: CATSNRDRNTGELFF
v_call: TRBV4-1; d_call: -; j_call: TRBJ1-5; cdr3_aa: CASSQAFDNQPQHF
v_call: TRBV10-3; d_call: -; j_call: TRBJ2-7; cdr3_aa: CAIRGSGAEQYF
v_call: TRBV7-6; d_call: -; j_call: TRBJ2-5; cdr3_aa: CASSFTGTQDNQPQYF
v_call: TRBV19; d_call: -; j_call: TRBJ2-7; cdr3_aa: CASQGGGHEQYF
v_call: TRBV24-1; d_call: -; j_call: TRBJ1-2; cdr3_aa: CATSANYGYTF
v_call: TRBV6-5; d_call: -; j_call: TRBJ1-5; cdr3_aa: CASSFQWGNQPQHF
v_call: TRBV5-1; d_call: TRBD2; j_call: TRBJ2-7; cdr3_aa: CASSLGGGAINEQYF
v_call: TRBV19; d_call: -; j_call: TRBJ1-6; cdr3_aa: CASAETSSYNSPLHF
v_call: TRBV15; d_call: -; j_call: TRBJ1-5; cdr3_aa: CATNQGGRGNGQPQHF
v_call: TRBV2; d_call: -; j_call: TRBJ1-3; cdr3_aa: CASSYQGTGNTIYF
v_call: TRBV6-5; d_call: -; j_call: TRBJ2-7; cdr3_aa: CASSYSTPGSTYEQYF
v_call: TRBV7-2; d_call: -; j_call: TRBJ2-1; cdr3_aa: CASSFPGNEQFF
v_call: TRBV2; d_call: TRBD1; j_call: TRBJ1-5; cdr3_aa: CASRVRGRQPQHF